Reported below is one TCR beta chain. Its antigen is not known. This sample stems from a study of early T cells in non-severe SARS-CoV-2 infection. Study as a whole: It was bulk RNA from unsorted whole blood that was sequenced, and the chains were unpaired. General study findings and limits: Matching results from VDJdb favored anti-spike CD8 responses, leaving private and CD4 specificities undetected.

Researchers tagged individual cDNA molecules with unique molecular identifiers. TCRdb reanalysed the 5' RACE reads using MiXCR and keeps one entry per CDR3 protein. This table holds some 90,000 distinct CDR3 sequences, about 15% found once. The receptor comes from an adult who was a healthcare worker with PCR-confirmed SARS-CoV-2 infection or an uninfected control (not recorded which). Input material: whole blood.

CDR3 in amino acids: CASSPHHTDTQYF. The CDR3, as DNA: TGCGCCAGCAGCCCCCACCACACAGATACGCAGTATTTT. This chain links TRBV5-1 with TRBJ2-3; D ambiguous. The CDR3 contains 13 residues. Trimming pared 4 bases from V and 2 bases from J, leaving 8 bases between. CDR1 is SGHRS, CDR2 YFSETQ, per germline.